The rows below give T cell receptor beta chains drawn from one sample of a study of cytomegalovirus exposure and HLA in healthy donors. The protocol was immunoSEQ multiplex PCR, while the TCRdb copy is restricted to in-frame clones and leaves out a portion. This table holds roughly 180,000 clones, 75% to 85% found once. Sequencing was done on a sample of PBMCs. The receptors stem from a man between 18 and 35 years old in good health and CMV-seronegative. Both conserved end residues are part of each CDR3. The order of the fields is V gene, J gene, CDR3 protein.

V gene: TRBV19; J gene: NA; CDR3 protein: CASSMSYSYEQYF
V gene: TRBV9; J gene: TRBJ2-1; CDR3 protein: CASSTLADSYNEQFF
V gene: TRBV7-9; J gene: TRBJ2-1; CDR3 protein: CASSLQGPIAPNEQFF
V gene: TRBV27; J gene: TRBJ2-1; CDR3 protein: CASSFGGWADQFF
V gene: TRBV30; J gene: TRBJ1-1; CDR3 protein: CAWSHPHRNTEAFF
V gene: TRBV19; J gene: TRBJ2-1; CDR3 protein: CASSTPGQGIWNEQFF
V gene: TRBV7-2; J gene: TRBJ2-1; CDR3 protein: CASSLERDWYEQFF
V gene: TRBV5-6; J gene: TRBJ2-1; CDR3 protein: CASSLAGGGPYNEQFF
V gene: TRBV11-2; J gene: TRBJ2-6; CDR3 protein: CASSFLSRGISGANVLTF
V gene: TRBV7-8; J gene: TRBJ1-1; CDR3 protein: CASSLWAGQTEAFF
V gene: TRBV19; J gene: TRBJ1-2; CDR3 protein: CASSPRGGGYTF